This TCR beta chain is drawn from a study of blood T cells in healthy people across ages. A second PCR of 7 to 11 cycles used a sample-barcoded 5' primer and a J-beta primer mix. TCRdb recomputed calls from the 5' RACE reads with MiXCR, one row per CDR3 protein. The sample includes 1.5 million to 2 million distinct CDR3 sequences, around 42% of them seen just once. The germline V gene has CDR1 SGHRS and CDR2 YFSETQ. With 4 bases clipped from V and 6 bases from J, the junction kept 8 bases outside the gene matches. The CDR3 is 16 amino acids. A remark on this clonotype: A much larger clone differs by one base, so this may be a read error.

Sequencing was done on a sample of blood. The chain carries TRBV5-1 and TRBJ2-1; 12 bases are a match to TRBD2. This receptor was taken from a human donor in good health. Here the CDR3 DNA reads TGCGCCAGCAGCGGCACTAGCGGGAGGACCGGCAATGAGCAGTTCTTC. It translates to CASSGTSGRTGNEQFF.